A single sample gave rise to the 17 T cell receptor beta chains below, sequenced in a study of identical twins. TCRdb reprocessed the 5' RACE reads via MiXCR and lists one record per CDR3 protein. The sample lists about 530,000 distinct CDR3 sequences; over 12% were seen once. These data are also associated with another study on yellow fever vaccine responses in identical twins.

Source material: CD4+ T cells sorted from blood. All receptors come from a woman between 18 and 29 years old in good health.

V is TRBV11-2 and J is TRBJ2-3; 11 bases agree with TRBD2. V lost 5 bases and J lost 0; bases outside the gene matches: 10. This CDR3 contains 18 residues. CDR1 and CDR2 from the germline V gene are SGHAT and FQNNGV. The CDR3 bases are TGTGCCAGCAGCCCGGGACTAGCGGCTTTGACCAGCACAGATACGCAGTATTTT. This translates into CASSPGLAALTSTDTQYF.

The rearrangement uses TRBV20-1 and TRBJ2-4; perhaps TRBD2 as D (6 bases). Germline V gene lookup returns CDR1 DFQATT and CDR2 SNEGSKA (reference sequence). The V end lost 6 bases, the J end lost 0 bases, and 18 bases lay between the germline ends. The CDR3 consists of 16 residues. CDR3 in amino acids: CSAPGGVSLAKNIQYF. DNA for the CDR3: TGCAGTGCCCCGGGCGGGGTTTCTCTAGCCAAAAACATTCAGTACTTC.

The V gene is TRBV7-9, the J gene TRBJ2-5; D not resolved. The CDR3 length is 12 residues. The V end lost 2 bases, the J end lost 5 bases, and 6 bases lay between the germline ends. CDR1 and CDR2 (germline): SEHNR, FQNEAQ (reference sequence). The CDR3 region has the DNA TGTGCCAGCAGCTTACAGGTTGAGACCCAGTACTTC. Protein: CASSLQVETQYF. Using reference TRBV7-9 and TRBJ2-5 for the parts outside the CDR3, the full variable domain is DTGVSQNPRHKITKRGQNVTFRCDPISEHNRLYWYRQTLGQGPEFLTYFQNEAQLEKSRLLSDRFSAERPKGSFSTLEIQRTEQGDSAMYLCASSLQVETQYFGPGTRLLVL.

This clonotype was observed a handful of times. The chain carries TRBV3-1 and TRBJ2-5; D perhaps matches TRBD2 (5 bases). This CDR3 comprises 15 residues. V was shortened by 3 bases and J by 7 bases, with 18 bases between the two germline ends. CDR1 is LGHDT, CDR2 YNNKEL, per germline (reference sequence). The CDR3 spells CASSQTEDPKGTQYF. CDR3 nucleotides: TGTGCCAGCAGCCAGACGGAGGATCCTAAGGGGACCCAGTACTTC.

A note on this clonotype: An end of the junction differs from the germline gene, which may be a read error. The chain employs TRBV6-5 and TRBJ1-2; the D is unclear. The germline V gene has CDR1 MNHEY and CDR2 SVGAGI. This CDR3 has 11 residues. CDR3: CASGVGYGYTF. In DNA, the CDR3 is TGCGCAAGCGGTGTGGGCTATGGCTACACCTTC.

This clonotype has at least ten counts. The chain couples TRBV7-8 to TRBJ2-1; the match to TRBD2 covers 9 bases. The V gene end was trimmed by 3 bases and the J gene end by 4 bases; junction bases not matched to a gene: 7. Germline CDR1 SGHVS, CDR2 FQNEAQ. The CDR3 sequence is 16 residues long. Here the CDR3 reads CASSLMASGKYNEQFF. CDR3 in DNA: TGTGCCAGCAGCTTGATGGCTAGCGGGAAGTACAATGAGCAGTTCTTC.

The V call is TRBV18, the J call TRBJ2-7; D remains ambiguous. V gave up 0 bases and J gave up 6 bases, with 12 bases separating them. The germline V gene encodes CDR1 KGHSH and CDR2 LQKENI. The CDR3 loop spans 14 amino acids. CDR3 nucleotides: TGTGCCAGCTCACCACCGAACTCGAGGATCGAGCAGTACTTC. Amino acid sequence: CASSPPNSRIEQYF.

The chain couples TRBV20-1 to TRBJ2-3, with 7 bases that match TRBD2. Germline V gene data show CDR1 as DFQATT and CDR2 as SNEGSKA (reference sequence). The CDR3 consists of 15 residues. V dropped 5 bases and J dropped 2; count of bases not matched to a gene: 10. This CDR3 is CSAPRTSGFTDTQYF. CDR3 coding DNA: TGCAGTGCTCCCCGGACTAGTGGGTTCACAGATACGCAGTATTTT.

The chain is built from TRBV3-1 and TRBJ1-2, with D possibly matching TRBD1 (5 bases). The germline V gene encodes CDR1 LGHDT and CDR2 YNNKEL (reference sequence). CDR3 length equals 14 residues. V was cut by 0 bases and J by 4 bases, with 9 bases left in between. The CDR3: CASSQDGRAYGYTF. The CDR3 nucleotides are TGTGCCAGCAGCCAAGATGGCAGGGCCTATGGCTACACCTTC.

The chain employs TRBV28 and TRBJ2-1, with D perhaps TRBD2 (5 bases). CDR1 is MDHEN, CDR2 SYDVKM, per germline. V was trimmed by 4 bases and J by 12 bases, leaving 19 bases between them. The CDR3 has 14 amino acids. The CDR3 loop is CASSSPPGERRQFF. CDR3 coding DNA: TGTGCCAGCAGTTCACCTCCCGGGGAACGGAGGCAGTTCTTC.

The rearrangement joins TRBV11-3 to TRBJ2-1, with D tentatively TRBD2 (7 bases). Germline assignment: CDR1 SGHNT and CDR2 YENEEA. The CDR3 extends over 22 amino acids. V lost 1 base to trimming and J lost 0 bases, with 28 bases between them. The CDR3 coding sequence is TGTGCCAGCAGCTTAGTCGAGGGAGGGACAAAAAGGCCTTACCCCTCCTACAATGAGCAGTTCTTC. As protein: CASSLVEGGTKRPYPSYNEQFF.

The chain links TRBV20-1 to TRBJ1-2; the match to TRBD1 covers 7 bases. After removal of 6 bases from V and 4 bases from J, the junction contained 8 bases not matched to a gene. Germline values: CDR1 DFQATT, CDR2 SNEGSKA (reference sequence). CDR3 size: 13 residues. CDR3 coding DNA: TGCAGTGCGCCCGGACAGGCTATCTATGGCTACACCTTC. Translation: CSAPGQAIYGYTF.

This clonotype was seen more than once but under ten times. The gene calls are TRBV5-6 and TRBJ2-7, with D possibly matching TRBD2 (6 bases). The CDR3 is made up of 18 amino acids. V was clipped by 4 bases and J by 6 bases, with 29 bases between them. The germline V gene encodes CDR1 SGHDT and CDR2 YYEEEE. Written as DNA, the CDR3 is TGTGCCAGCAGCGACCCACTACCAGAGGTTTTTGGGGGAGGCGAGCAGTACGTC. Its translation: CASSDPLPEVFGGGEQYV.

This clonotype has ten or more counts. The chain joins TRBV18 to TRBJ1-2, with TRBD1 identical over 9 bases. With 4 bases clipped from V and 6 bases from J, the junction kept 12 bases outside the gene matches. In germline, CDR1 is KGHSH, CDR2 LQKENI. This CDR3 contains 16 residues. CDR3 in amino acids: CASSLLTGQGRDGYTF. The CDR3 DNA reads TGTGCCAGCTCACTCCTAACGGGACAGGGAAGGGATGGCTACACCTTC.

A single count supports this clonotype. CDR3 protein: CASSTIGQVHNEQFF. The CDR3 coding sequence is TGTGCCAGCAGCACTATCGGACAGGTGCACAATGAGCAGTTCTTC. This rearrangement joins TRBV7-9 to TRBJ2-1; 7 bases match TRBD1. Trimming cost V 5 bases and J 5 bases; bases outside gene matches: 9. The germline V gene encodes CDR1 SEHNR and CDR2 FQNEAQ (reference sequence). The CDR3 contains 15 residues.

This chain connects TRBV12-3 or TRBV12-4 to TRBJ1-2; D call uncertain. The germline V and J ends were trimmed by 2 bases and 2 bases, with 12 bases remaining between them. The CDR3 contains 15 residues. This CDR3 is CASSLLGRRNYGYTF. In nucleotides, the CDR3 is TGTGCCAGCAGTTTACTCGGGAGGCGAAACTATGGCTACACCTTC.

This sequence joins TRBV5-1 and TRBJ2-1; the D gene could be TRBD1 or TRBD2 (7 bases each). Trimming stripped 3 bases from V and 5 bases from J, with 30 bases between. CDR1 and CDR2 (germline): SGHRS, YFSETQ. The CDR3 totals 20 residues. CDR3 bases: TGCGCCAGCAGCTCAGCTTGGACAGGCCCCGGAGCGGGACGGAACAATGAGCAGTTCTTC. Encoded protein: CASSSAWTGPGAGRNNEQFF.